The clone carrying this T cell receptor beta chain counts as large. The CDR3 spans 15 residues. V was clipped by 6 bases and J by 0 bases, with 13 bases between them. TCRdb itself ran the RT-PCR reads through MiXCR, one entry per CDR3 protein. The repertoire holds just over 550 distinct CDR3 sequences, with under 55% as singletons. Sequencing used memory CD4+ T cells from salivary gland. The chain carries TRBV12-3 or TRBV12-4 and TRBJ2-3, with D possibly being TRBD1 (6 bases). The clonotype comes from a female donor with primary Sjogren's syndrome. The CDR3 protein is CASRPNRASTDTQYF. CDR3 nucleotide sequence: TGTGCCAGCAGACCAAACAGGGCTAGCACAGATACGCAGTATTTT.